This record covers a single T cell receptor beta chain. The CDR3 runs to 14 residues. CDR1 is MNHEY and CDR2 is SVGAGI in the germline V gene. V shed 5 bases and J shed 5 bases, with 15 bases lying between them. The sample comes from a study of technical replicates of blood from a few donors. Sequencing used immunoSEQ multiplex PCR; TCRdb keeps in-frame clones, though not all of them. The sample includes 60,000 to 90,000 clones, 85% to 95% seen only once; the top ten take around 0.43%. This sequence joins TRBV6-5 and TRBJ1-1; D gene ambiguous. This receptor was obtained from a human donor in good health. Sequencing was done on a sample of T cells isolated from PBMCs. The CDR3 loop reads CASSNQDIRTEAFF. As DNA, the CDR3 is TGTGCCAGCAGTAACCAAGACATACGGACTGAAGCTTTCTTT.